Reported below is one T cell receptor (beta chain). This entry is derived from a study of blood T cell repertoires in COVID-19. Study as a whole: Acute and convalescent COVID-19 samples came from the United States, Italy and Spain. T cells, B-cell-depleted T cells, or PBMCs supplied cDNA or gDNA.

This CDR3 region has 12 residues. Trimming cost V 6 bases and J 6 bases; bases outside gene matches: 1. Germline CDR1 is SQVTM and CDR2 is ANQGSEA. Per the authors' pipeline: Quantification of nucleated cells was approximated via reference gene primer amplification. Using immunoSEQ multiplex PCR, the repertoire was profiled, and TCRdb retains in-frame clones only, with some absent. V and J calls and clone size are as listed in that table; D and trimming were resolved from the DNA. The table lists over 75,000 clones, 70% to 85% of them singletons. Sequenced: peripheral blood. This sequence originates from a woman between 50 and 59 years old with acute or convalescent COVID-19. This chain uses TRBV29-1 with TRBJ2-7; 14 nucleotides line up with TRBD2. Here the CDR3 DNA reads TGCAGCGTAGGGACTAGCGGGAGCGAGCAGTACTTC. Amino acids: CSVGTSGSEQYF.